This note documents a single T cell receptor (beta chain) sequence. This clone was seen repeatedly, ten times or more. Its binding antigen is unknown. No base quality information exists; no much larger clone differs at one position. No treatment had been received by any patient before thyroid surgery. Using T-cell receptor beta sequencing, the researchers looked back retrospectively at clinical samples from patients, gathered between about 2011 and 2018. The CDR3 holds 15 amino acids from the cysteine to the phenylalanine. Just the 45-base CDR3 DNA is kept, in frame starting at base 1. Trimming removed 4 bases from V and 4 bases from J; the gene matches leave 4 bases unexplained. The germline V gene specifies SGHRS as CDR1 and YFSETQ as CDR2. This sample is drawn from a study of metastatic and nonmetastatic thyroid tumors (dated by TCRdb to the early 2020s). For the wider study: For patients with malignant and with benign thyroid disease, the researchers compared repertoires between peripheral blood samples and tumor or nodule tissue samples. The full study reports these points: In both blood and tumor samples, malignant tumors were reported to have significantly higher TCR beta diversity than benign nodules.

Library preparation used PCR. These reads were obtained on an Illumina HiSeq 4000. The TCR beta-chain CDR3 region of each patient was profiled by high-throughput sequencing. The authors' analysis ran thus. A classifier to discriminate distant-metastatic papillary thyroid cancer patients was built from CDR3 differences across clinicopathological groups. To measure repertoire diversity the researchers used the Shannon index, while the Morisita-Horn index served to gauge how similar the tumor and blood repertoires were. TCRdb ran its own pipeline on the public reads, namely fastp trimming at Q25 and MiXCR clone calling, and kept in-frame beta chains. These V and J calls are TCRdb output, not the study's own analysis. The sample has around 23,000 clones on record, about 14% of them singletons. Of the sample, about 14% falls within the top ten clones.

This sequence uses TRBV5-1 and TRBJ2-3, and 12 junction bases match TRBD2. The receptor was isolated from a female donor with papillary thyroid cancer or a benign thyroid nodule (not recorded which). Some clones in this sample may be carry-over from other donors' samples. The specimen was tumor tissue. The DNA is as follows: TGCGCCAGCAGCGCCTCTAGCGGGGGGGCAGATACGCAGTATTTT. It codes for CASSASSGGADTQYF.